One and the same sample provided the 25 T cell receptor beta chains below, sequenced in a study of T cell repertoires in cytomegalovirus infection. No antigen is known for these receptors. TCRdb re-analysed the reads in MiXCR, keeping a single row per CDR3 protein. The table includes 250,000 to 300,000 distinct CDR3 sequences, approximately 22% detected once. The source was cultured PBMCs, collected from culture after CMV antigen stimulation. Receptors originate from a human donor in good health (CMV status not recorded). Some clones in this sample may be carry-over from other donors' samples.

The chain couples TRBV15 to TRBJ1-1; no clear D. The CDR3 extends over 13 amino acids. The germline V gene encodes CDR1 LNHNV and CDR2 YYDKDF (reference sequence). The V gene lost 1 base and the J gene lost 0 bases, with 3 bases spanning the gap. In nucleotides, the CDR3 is TGTGCCACCAGCAGAGCGGTGAACACTGAAGCTTTCTTT. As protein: CATSRAVNTEAFF. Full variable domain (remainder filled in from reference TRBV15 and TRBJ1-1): DAMVIQNPRYQVTQFGKPVTLSCSQTLNHNVMYWYQQKSSQAPKLLFHYYDKDFNNEADTPDNFQSRRPNTSFCFLDIRSPGLGDTAMYLCATSRAVNTEAFFGQGTRLTVV.

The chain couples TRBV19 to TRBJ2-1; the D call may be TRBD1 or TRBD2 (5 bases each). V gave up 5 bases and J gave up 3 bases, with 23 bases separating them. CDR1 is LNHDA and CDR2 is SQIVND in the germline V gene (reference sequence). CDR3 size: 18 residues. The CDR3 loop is CASSPSLPGASFYNEQFF. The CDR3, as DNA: TGTGCCAGTAGTCCAAGCTTACCTGGGGCTAGCTTCTACAATGAGCAGTTCTTC.

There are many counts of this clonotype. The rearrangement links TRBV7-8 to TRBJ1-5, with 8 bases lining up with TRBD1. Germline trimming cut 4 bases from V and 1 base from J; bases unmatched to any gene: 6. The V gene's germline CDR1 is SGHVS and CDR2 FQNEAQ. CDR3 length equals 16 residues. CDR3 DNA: TGTGCCAGCAGCTATCGGACAGGGCGGAGCAATCAGCCCCAGCATTTT. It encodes CASSYRTGRSNQPQHF.

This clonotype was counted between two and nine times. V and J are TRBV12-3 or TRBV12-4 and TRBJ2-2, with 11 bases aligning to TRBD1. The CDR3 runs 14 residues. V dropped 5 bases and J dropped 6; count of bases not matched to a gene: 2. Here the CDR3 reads CASSPGQGAGELFF. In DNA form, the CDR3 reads TGTGCCAGCAGTCCGGGACAGGGGGCCGGGGAGCTGTTTTTT.

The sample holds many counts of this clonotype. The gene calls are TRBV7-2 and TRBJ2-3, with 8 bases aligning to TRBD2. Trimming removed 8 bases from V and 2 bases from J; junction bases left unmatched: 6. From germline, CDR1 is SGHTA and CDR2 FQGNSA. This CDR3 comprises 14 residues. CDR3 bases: TGTGCCAGCCAGACTAGCGCGATCACAGATACGCAGTATTTT. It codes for CASQTSAITDTQYF.

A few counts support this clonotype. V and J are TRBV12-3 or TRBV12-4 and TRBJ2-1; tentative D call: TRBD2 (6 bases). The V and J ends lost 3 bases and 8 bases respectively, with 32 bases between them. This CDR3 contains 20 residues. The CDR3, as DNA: TGTGCCAGCAGTTTGGGGAGTCGGGGACTTAGGGTTGCTTATTCCGATGAGCAGTTCTTC. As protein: CASSLGSRGLRVAYSDEQFF.

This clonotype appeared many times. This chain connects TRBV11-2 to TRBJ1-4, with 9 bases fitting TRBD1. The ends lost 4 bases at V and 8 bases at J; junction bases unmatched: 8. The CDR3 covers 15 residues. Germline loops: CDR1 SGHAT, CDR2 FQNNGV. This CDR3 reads CASSSIQGAYEKLFF. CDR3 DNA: TGTGCCAGCAGCTCCATACAGGGGGCTTACGAAAAACTGTTTTTT.

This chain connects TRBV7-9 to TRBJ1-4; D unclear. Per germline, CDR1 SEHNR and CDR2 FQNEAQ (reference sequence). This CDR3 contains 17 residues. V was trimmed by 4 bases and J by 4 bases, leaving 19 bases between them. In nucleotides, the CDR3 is TGTGCCAGCAGCTCCCCTCCGGGCGGAGCGAGTAATGAAAAACTGTTTTTT. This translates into CASSSPPGGASNEKLFF.

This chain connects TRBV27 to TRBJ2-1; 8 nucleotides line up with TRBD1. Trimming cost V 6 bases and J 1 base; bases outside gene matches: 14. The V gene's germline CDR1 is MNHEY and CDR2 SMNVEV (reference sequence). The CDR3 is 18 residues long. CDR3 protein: CASRGDRLLRGSYNEQFF. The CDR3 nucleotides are TGTGCCAGCAGGGGGGACAGGCTCCTCCGGGGTTCCTACAATGAGCAGTTCTTC.

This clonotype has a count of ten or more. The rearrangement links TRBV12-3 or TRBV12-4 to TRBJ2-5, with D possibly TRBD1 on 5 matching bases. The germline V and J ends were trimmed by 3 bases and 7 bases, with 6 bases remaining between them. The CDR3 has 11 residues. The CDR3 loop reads CASSFQGTQYF. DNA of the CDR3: TGTGCCAGCAGTTTTCAGGGGACCCAGTACTTC.

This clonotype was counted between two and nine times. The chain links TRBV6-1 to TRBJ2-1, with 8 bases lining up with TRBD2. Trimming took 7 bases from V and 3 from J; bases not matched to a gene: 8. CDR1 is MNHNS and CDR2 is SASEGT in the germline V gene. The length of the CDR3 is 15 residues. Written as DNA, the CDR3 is TGTGCCAGCATATCGACGGGAGGGAGCTACAATGAGCAGTTCTTC. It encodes CASISTGGSYNEQFF.

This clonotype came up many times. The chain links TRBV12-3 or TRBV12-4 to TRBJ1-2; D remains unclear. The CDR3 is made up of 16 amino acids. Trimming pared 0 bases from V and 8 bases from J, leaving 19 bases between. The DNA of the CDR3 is TGTGCCAGCAGTTTAGCGCTAATTACGGCGTCTGGGGGCTACACCTTC. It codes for CASSLALITASGGYTF.

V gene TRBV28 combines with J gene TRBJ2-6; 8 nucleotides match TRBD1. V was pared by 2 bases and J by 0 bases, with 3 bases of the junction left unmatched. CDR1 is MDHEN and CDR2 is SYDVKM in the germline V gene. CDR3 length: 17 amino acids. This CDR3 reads CASSLTGGSSGANVLTF. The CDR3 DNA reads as TGTGCCAGCAGTTTAACAGGGGGGAGCTCTGGGGCCAACGTCCTGACTTTC.

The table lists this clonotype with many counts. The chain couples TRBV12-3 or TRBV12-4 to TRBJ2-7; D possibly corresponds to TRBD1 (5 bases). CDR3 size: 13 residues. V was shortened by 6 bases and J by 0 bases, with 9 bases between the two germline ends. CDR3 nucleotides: TGTGCCAGCAGCCTCACAGGCTCCTACGAGCAGTACTTC. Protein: CASSLTGSYEQYF.

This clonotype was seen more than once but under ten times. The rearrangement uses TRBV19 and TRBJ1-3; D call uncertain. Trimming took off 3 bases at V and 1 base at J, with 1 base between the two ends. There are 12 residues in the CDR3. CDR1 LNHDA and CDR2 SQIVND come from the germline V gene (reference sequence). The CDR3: CASSISGNTIYF. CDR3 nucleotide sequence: TGTGCCAGTAGTATTTCTGGAAACACCATATATTTT.

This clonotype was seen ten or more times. DNA for the CDR3: TGTGCCAGCAGCGACGCCCTTGTAAATGAGCAGTTCTTC. As protein: CASSDALVNEQFF. This chain joins TRBV7-6 and TRBJ2-1; no reliable D call. CDR3 length: 13 amino acids. Germline V gene sequence: CDR1 SGHVS, CDR2 FNYEAQ. Trimming stripped 5 bases from V and 7 bases from J, with 12 bases between.

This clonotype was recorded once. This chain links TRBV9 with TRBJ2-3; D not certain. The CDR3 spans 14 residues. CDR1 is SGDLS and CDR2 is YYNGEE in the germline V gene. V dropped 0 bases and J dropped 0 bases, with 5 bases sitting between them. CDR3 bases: TGTGCCAGCAGCGTAGTAAGTAGCACAGATACGCAGTATTTT. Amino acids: CASSVVSSTDTQYF.

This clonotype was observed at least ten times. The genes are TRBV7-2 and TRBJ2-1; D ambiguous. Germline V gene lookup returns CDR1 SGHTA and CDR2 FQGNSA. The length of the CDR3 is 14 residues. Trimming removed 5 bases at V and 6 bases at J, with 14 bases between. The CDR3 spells CASSTSVAGNEQFF. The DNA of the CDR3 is TGTGCCAGCAGCACGTCGGTGGCAGGCAATGAGCAGTTCTTC.

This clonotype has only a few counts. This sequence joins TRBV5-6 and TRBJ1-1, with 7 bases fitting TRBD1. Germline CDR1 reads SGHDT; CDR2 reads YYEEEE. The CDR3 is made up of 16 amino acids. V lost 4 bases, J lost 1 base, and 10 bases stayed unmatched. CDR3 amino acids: CASSPEPGQTNTEAFF. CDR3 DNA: TGTGCCAGCAGCCCCGAGCCGGGACAGACGAACACTGAAGCTTTCTTT. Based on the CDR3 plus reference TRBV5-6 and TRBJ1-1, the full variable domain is DAGVTQSPTHLIKTRGQQVTLRCSPKSGHDTVSWYQQALGQGPQFIFQYYEEEERQRGNFPDRFSGHQFPNYSSELNVNALLLGDSALYLCASSPEPGQTNTEAFFGQGTRLTVV.

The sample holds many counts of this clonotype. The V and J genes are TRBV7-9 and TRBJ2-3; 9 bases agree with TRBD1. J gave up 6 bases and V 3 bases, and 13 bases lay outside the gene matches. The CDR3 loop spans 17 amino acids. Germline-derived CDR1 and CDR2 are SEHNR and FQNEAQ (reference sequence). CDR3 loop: CASSFTRQGGRADTQYF. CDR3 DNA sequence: TGTGCCAGCAGCTTTACCCGACAGGGGGGGCGCGCGGATACGCAGTATTTT.

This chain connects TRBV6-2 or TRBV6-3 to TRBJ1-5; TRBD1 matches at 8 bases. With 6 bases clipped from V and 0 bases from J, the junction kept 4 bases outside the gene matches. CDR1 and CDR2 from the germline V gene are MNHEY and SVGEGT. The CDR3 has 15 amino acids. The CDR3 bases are TGTGCCAGCAGCCGGACAGGGCCTAGCAATCAGCCCCAGCATTTT. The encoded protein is CASSRTGPSNQPQHF.

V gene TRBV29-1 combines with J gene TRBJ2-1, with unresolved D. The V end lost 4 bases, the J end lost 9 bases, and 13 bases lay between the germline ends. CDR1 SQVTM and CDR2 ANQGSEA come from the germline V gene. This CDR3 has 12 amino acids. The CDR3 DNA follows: TGCAGCGTTGGGGTCCCGTCAGTTGAGCAGTTCTTC. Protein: CSVGVPSVEQFF.

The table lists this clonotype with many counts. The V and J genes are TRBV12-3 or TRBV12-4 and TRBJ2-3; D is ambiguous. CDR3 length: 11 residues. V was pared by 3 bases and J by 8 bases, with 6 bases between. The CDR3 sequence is CASSFSGTQYF. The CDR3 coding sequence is TGTGCCAGCAGTTTTTCGGGTACGCAGTATTTT.

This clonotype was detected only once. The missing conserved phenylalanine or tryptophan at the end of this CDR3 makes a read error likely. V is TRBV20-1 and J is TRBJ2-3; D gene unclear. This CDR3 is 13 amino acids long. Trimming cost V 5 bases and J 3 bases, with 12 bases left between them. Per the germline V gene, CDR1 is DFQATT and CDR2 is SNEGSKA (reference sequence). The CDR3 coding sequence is TGCAGTGCTCCCAACCCGACGACAGATACGCAGTATTCT. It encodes CSAPNPTTDTQYS.

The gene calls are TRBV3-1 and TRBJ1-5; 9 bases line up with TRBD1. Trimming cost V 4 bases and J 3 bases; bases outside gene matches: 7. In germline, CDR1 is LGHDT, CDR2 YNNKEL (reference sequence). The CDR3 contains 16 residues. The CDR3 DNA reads TGTGCCAGCAGCCCTACCGGGACAGGGCTCAATCAGCCCCAGCATTTT. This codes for CASSPTGTGLNQPQHF.